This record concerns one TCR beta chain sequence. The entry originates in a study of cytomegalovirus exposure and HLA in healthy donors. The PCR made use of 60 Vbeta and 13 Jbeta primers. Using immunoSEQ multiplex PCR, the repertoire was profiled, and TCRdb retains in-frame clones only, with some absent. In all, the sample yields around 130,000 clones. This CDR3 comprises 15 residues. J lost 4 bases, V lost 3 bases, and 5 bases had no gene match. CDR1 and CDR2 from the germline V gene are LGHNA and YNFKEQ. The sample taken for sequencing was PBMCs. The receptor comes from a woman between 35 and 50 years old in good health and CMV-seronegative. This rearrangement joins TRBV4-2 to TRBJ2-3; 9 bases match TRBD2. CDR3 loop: CASSQLAGRADTQYF. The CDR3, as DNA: TGTGCCAGCAGCCAGCTAGCGGGGCGGGCAGATACGCAGTATTTT.